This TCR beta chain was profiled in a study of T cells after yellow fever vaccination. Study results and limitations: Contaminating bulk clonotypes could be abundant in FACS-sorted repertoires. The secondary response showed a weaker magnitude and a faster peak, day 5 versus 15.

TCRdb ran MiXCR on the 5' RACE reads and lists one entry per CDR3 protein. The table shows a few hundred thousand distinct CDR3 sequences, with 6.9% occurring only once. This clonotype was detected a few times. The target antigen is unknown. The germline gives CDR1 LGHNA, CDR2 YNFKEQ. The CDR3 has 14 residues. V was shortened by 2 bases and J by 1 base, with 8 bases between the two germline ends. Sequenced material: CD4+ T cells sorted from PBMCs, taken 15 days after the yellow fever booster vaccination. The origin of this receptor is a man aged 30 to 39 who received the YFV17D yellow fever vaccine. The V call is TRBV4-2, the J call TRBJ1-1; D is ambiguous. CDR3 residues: CASSQKLGNTEAFF. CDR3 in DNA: TGTGCCAGCAGCCAAAAGCTGGGGAACACTGAAGCTTTCTTT.